This note documents a single T cell receptor (beta chain) sequence. Produced via immunoSEQ multiplex PCR; TCRdb's table is partial and in-frame only. The repertoire holds 270,000 or so clones, with roughly 93% as singletons. The CDR3 contains 15 residues. With 6 bases clipped from V and 2 bases from J, the junction kept 3 bases outside the gene matches. CDR1 and CDR2 (germline): MNHEY, SVGAGI. This sample is drawn from a study of blood T cell repertoires in COVID-19. The cohort comprised adults aged about 18 to 100 years residing in some 24 US areas. This sequence was found in a woman aged 40-49 years with acute COVID-19. Sequences were obtained from PBMCs or T cells enriched from blood (not recorded which). V usage is TRBV6-5 and J usage is TRBJ1-6; 8 bases are shared with TRBD1. This chain's CDR3 is CASSGQGTYNSPLHF. Here the CDR3 DNA reads TGTGCCAGCAGCGGACAGGGCACCTATAATTCACCCCTCCACTTT.